The 19 T cell receptor beta chains given below trace back to one sample, sequenced in a study of T cell responses to AZD1222 COVID-19 vaccine. Sequencing used immunoSEQ multiplex PCR; TCRdb keeps in-frame clones, though not all of them. The sample has 95,000 to 150,000 clones, under 85% seen once. This material consisted of peripheral blood, taken on day 0 of AZD1222 vaccination. The receptor source for this set is an adult in good health.

V is TRBV9 and J is TRBJ1-6; no reliable D call. This CDR3 spans 14 amino acids. Trimming pared 3 bases from V and 7 bases from J, leaving 11 bases between. Germline V gives CDR1 SGDLS, CDR2 YYNGEE. CDR3 coding DNA: TGTGCCAGCAGCGCCCGGGGTTCGAATTCACCCCTCCACTTT. The encoded protein is CASSARGSNSPLHF.

This chain links TRBV6-1 with TRBJ1-2; TRBD1 aligns across 7 bases. Germline V lookup: CDR1 MNHNS, CDR2 SASEGT. J lost 3 bases, V lost 3 bases, and 16 bases had no gene match. This CDR3 is built from 18 residues. The CDR3 region has the DNA TGTGCCAGCAGTGACCCGGAATTGCAGACAGGGTTATACTATGGCTACACCTTC. It encodes CASSDPELQTGLYYGYTF.

The chain uses TRBV7-9 and TRBJ1-6; the D is unclear. Trimming pared 8 bases from V and 6 bases from J, leaving 14 bases between. The germline V gene has CDR1 SEHNR and CDR2 FQNEAQ (reference sequence). The CDR3 has 14 amino acids. The CDR3 reads CASGAGSRNSPLHF. CDR3 in DNA: TGTGCCAGCGGAGCCGGTTCTCGTAATTCACCCCTCCACTTT.

The gene calls are TRBV21-1 and TRBJ2-2; the tabulated D call, TRBD2, remains unverified against the DNA. TRBV21-1 is recorded as a pseudogene. CDR3 length: 15 amino acids. The CDR3 protein is CASSKARGRAGELFF. As DNA, the CDR3 is TGTGCCAGCAGCAAAGCGCGGGGGCGAGCCGGGGAGCTGTTTTTT.

V gene TRBV15 combines with J gene TRBJ2-7; D is possibly TRBD2 (6 bases). Per germline, CDR1 LNHNV and CDR2 YYDKDF (reference sequence). Trimming took 0 bases from V and 0 from J, leaving 12 bases between them. This CDR3 contains 16 residues. The chain's CDR3 is CATSRDGGTLSYEQYF. The CDR3 DNA reads TGTGCCACCAGCAGAGATGGGGGGACCCTCTCCTACGAGCAGTACTTC.

The chain has TRBV7-2 and TRBJ2-3; maybe TRBD2 (6 bases). This CDR3 spans 17 amino acids. Looked up from germline, CDR1 is SGHTA and CDR2 is FQGNSA. Between the trimmed V and J ends, which lost 5 bases and 2 bases, there was a span of 20 bases. Written as DNA, the CDR3 is TGTGCCAGCAGCAACCTCCCCCTCCGGGGACTCACAGATACGCAGTATTTT. Its translation is CASSNLPLRGLTDTQYF.

The chain has TRBV2 and TRBJ1-5; perhaps TRBD1 as D (5 bases). The CDR3 runs 12 residues. Germline V gives CDR1 SNHLY, CDR2 FYNNEI. Deletions cut 4 bases from V and 8 bases from J, with 9 bases between. CDR3 in amino acids: CASSARGEPQHF. In DNA, the CDR3 is TGTGCCAGCAGTGCAAGGGGCGAGCCCCAGCATTTT.

The rearrangement uses TRBV2 and TRBJ2-3; a possible D gene is TRBD2 (5 bases). The CDR3 consists of 16 residues. Germline CDR1 reads SNHLY; CDR2 reads FYNNEI. V lost 5 bases and J lost 2, with 17 bases in between. CDR3 DNA: TGTGCCAGCAGTCGTTTGGAGGCCATCGCCACAGATACGCAGTATTTT. Translating it yields CASSRLEAIATDTQYF.

This chain uses TRBV2 with TRBJ2-1; D may match TRBD1 or TRBD2 (5 bases each). Germline CDR1 reads SNHLY; CDR2 reads FYNNEI. V lost 3 bases, J lost 7 bases, and 13 bases lay in between. The CDR3 runs 14 residues. As DNA, the CDR3 is TGTGCCAGCAGTGAGTCGGGGACCTTAAATGAGCAGTTCTTC. This sequence encodes CASSESGTLNEQFF.

This clone was picked up many times. The CDR3 protein is CASRPGGGAGELFF. The CDR3 coding sequence is TGTGCCAGCAGACCCGGTGGGGGAGCCGGGGAGCTGTTTTTT. The V gene is TRBV6-5, the J gene TRBJ2-2; TRBD1 or TRBD2 may be the D gene (5 bases each). Germline loops: CDR1 MNHEY, CDR2 SVGAGI. Trimming pared 6 bases from V and 6 bases from J, leaving 14 bases between. The CDR3 totals 14 residues.

The gene calls are TRBV11-1 and TRBJ1-1; D not resolved. Germline V gene lookup returns CDR1 SGHAT and CDR2 FQDESV (reference sequence). The CDR3 is 14 residues long. Trimming removed 3 bases at V and 2 bases at J, with 10 bases between. This chain's CDR3 is CASSLGFSNTEAFF. CDR3 nucleotide sequence: TGTGCCAGCAGCTTGGGGTTCAGCAACACTGAAGCTTTCTTT.

The chain uses TRBV2 and TRBJ2-7; D call uncertain. This CDR3 spans 12 amino acids. The V gene lost 10 bases and the J gene lost 1 base, with 11 bases spanning the gap. CDR1 and CDR2 from the germline V gene are SNHLY and FYNNEI. Here the CDR3 DNA reads TGTGCCACCCTGACACAATCCTACGAGCAGTACTTC. Translating it yields CATLTQSYEQYF.

The chain employs TRBV11-2 and TRBJ1-6, with 10 positions matching TRBD1. This CDR3 is 15 amino acids long. Trimming at V came to 5 bases and at J to 10 bases, leaving 8 bases not matched to a gene. The germline CDR1 and CDR2 sequences are SGHAT and FQNNGV. The CDR3 loop is CASSLGQGERSPLHF. The CDR3 DNA sequence: TGTGCCAGCAGCCTTGGACAGGGGGAACGGTCACCCCTCCACTTT.

The chain links TRBV18 to TRBJ2-7; D call uncertain. V was trimmed by 6 bases and J by 5 bases, leaving 26 bases between them. Germline CDR1 and CDR2: KGHSH and LQKENI. The CDR3 is made up of 17 amino acids. The CDR3 DNA sequence: TGTGCCAGCTCCCCCAAGACCCAGTCCCCGGGTCCCCACGAGCAGTACTTC. Residues: CASSPKTQSPGPHEQYF.

The V call is TRBV3-1 (or the pseudogene TRBV3-2), the J call TRBJ1-5; 7 bases agree with TRBD1. V was clipped by 1 base and J by 3 bases; unmatched bases: 6. CDR3 size: 16 residues. The germline gives CDR1 LGHDT, CDR2 YNNKEL (reference sequence). The CDR3 DNA reads as TGTGCCAGCAGCCAAGGGTTGCAGGGGGACAATCAGCCCCAGCATTTT. This gives the protein CASSQGLQGDNQPQHF.

The rearrangement links TRBV5-4 to TRBJ1-3, with D tentatively TRBD1 (5 bases). Germline V lookup: CDR1 SGHNT, CDR2 YYREEE (reference sequence). The CDR3 runs 16 residues. Trimming stripped 4 bases from V and 0 bases from J, with 14 bases between. The DNA for the CDR3 is TGTGCCAGCAGCACGAGCGGGGGACTCTCTGGAAACACCATATATTTT. The encoded protein is CASSTSGGLSGNTIYF.

The rearrangement uses TRBV6-5 and TRBJ1-1, with no clear D. The CDR3 length is 12 residues. V lost 2 bases and J 8 bases, leaving 9 bases between the germline ends. In germline, CDR1 is MNHEY, CDR2 SVGAGI. The CDR3 reads CASSYQRGEAFF. CDR3 nucleotides: TGTGCCAGCAGTTACCAGCGAGGGGAAGCTTTCTTT.

The J gene is TRBJ2-5, the V gene TRBV5-4; the match to TRBD1 covers 8 bases. The junction had 4 bases not matched to a gene; V was cut back by 4 bases and J by 5 bases. Germline V gene data show CDR1 as SGHNT and CDR2 as YYREEE (reference sequence). The CDR3 covers 13 residues. In DNA, the CDR3 is TGTGCCAGCAGCCTGACAGGGGACGAGACCCAGTACTTC. Protein: CASSLTGDETQYF.

The chain has TRBV21-1 and TRBJ2-4. TRBV21-1 is flagged as a pseudogene. The CDR3 runs to 22 residues. Written as DNA, the CDR3 is TGTGCCAGCAGCAAAGGAAGATGGTGTCCGGTAGTTACGACCCTAGCCAAAAACATTCAGTACTTC. Translated, it gives CASSKGRWCPVVTTLAKNIQYF.